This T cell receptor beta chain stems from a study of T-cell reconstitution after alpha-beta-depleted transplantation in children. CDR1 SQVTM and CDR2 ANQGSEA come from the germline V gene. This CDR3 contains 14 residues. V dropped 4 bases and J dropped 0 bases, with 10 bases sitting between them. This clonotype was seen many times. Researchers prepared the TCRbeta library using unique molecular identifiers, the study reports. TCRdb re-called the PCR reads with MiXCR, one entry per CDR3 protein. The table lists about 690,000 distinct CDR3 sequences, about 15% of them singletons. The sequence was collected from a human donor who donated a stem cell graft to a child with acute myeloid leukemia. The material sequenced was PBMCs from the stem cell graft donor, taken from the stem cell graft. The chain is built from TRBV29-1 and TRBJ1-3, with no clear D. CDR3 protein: CSVADPYSGNTIYF. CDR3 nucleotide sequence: TGCAGCGTTGCCGACCCCTACTCTGGAAACACCATATATTTT.